These 17 T cell receptor beta chains share one sample of origin, sequenced in a study of shared clonotypes between healthy human individuals. Assay: immunoSEQ multiplex PCR; the TCRdb copy retains only in-frame clones and omits some. Altogether 450,000 to 500,000 clones are present, 70% to 80% being singletons, with the ten largest covering more than 10%. The sample taken for sequencing was PBMCs. The receptors were gathered from a woman aged 40-49 years in good health. Some clones in this sample may be carry-over from other donors' samples.

The J gene is TRBJ1-1, the V gene TRBV2; D may be TRBD1 (5 bases). This CDR3 is 14 amino acids long. Between the trimmed V and J ends, which lost 2 bases and 4 bases, there was a span of 11 bases. CDR1 and CDR2 from the germline V gene are SNHLY and FYNNEI. The CDR3 loop is CASSEMGQITEAFF. Here the CDR3 DNA reads TGTGCCAGCAGTGAAATGGGGCAGATCACTGAAGCTTTCTTT.

The chain links TRBV5-1 to TRBJ1-1; a possible D gene is TRBD1 (6 bases). V was pared by 5 bases and J by 4 bases, with 15 bases between. Germline V gene data show CDR1 as SGHRS and CDR2 as YFSETQ. The CDR3 has 14 residues. CDR3 in DNA: TGCGCCAGCAGTATTAGGGGGGTAGGCACTGAAGCTTTCTTT. Translation: CASSIRGVGTEAFF.

This chain uses TRBV30 with TRBJ1-6, with 10 nucleotides matching TRBD1. Germline CDR1 reads GTSNPN; CDR2 reads SVGIG (reference sequence). The CDR3 contains 14 residues. V dropped 3 bases and J dropped 10; count of bases not matched to a gene: 6. The CDR3 DNA reads as TGTGCCTGGAGCCCGGGACAGGGGAACTCACCCCTCCACTTT. It translates to CAWSPGQGNSPLHF.

This clone is a singleton in its sample. The genes are TRBV7-3 and TRBJ1-1; weak D call: TRBD1 (5 bases). V lost 5 bases and J 2 bases, leaving 15 bases between the germline ends. This CDR3 contains 15 residues. The germline V gene has CDR1 SGHTA and CDR2 FQGTGA. This CDR3 reads CASSHGGRPNTEAFF. CDR3 bases: TGTGCCAGCAGCCATGGGGGACGGCCCAACACTGAAGCTTTCTTT.

CDR3 region: CASSPGRTTTRTDTQYF. The DNA for the CDR3 is TGCGCCAGCAGCCCCGGCCGGACAACTACACGCACAGATACGCAGTATTTT. The chain is built from TRBV5-1 and TRBJ2-3; D is possibly TRBD1 (5 bases). V gave up 4 bases and J gave up 1 base, with 19 bases separating them. The CDR3 is 17 residues long. Germline-derived CDR1 and CDR2 are SGHRS and YFSETQ.

The chain has TRBV6-1 and TRBJ1-1; a possible D gene is TRBD1 (5 bases). Between the trimmed V and J ends, which lost 8 bases and 2 bases, there was a span of 18 bases. CDR3 length: 15 amino acids. Germline lookup yields CDR1 MNHNS and CDR2 SASEGT. Here the CDR3 DNA reads TGTGCCAGCTCCCAGGCGAGGGGTTACAACACTGAAGCTTTCTTT. This translates into CASSQARGYNTEAFF.

Of note for this clone: A read error may explain this, as a much larger clone is one base away. CDR3 coding DNA: TGTGCCAGCAGTTCCACCCCCGGGACAGGGGGCCTGGTGGCTTTCTTT. Its protein is CASSSTPGTGGLVAFF. This sequence joins TRBV6-5 and TRBJ1-1; 12 nucleotides match TRBD1. The junction had 14 bases not matched to a gene; V was cut back by 4 bases and J by 11 bases. This CDR3 region has 16 residues. Germline values: CDR1 MNHEY, CDR2 SVGAGI.

J is TRBJ2-7 and V is TRBV19; 7 bases line up with TRBD1. V shed 3 bases and J 4 bases; nucleotides not matched to a gene: 6. The CDR3 length is 14 residues. Germline V gene sequence: CDR1 LNHDA, CDR2 SQIVND (reference sequence). DNA for the CDR3: TGTGCCAGTAGTATTGCCAGGGGGACGTACGAGCAGTACTTC. It codes for CASSIARGTYEQYF.

V gene TRBV6-5 combines with J gene TRBJ2-7, with TRBD2 as a possible D gene (6 bases). Per germline, CDR1 MNHEY and CDR2 SVGAGI. V shed 8 bases and J shed 2 bases, with 16 bases lying between them. The length of the CDR3 is 14 residues. Here the CDR3 reads CASHSRLAPYEQYF. The DNA of the CDR3 is TGTGCCAGCCATAGTAGGCTAGCGCCCTACGAGCAGTACTTC.

The chain carries TRBV10-3 and TRBJ1-1, with D maybe TRBD1 (5 bases). From germline, CDR1 is ENHRY and CDR2 SYGVKD. V was clipped by 4 bases and J by 0 bases, with 6 bases between them. The CDR3 has 13 residues. The CDR3: CAISGGVNTEAFF. The CDR3 bases are TGTGCCATCAGTGGAGGGGTGAACACTGAAGCTTTCTTT.

The chain uses TRBV5-1 and TRBJ2-2; D remains unclear. The germline gives CDR1 SGHRS, CDR2 YFSETQ. The CDR3 has 16 amino acids. The V gene lost 0 bases and the J gene lost 0 bases, with 9 bases spanning the gap. The CDR3 DNA follows: TGCGCCAGCAGCTTGGTAGAGATCGCGAACACCGGGGAGCTGTTTTTT. Protein: CASSLVEIANTGELFF. The full variable domain, with the rest looked up from reference TRBV5-1 and TRBJ2-2, is KAGVTQTPRYLIKTRGQQVTLSCSPISGHRSVSWYQQTPGQGLQFLFEYFSETQRNKGNFPGRFSGRQFSNSRSEMNVSTLELGDSALYLCASSLVEIANTGELFFGEGSRLTVL.

The chain couples TRBV12-1 to TRBJ2-3. TRBV12-1 is marked as a pseudogene. This CDR3 is built from 15 residues. CDR3 in DNA: TGTGCCAGCAGCTCCGTGATATGTGACACAGATACGCAGTATTTT. It is translated as CASSSVICDTDTQYF.

CDR3 loop: CAISTDTQYF. The CDR3 DNA sequence: TGTGCCATTAGCACAGATACGCAGTATTTT. The chain is built from TRBV6-1 and TRBJ2-3, with D unresolved. The germline gives CDR1 MNHNS, CDR2 SASEGT. V was cut by 10 bases and J by 0 bases, with 2 bases left in between. This CDR3 comprises 10 residues.

The V call is TRBV7-6, the J call TRBJ2-2, with 9 positions matching TRBD2. CDR3 length equals 15 residues. Trimming cost V 3 bases and J 5 bases; bases outside gene matches: 4. Germline V gene lookup returns CDR1 SGHVS and CDR2 FNYEAQ. DNA for the CDR3: TGTGCCAGCAGCTTTAGCGGGAGAGGGACCGGGGAGCTGTTTTTT. This gives the protein CASSFSGRGTGELFF. Full variable domain (outside the CDR3, taken from reference TRBV7-6 and TRBJ2-2): GAGVSQSPRYKVTKRGQDVALRCDPISGHVSLYWYRQALGQGPEFLTYFNYEAQQDKSGLPNDRFSAERPEGSISTLTIQRTEQRDSAMYRCASSFSGRGTGELFFGEGSRLTVL.

The CDR3 DNA sequence: TGCGCCAGCAGCACCTCAGGGGGAACCGATCAGCCCCAGCATTTT. Residues: CASSTSGGTDQPQHF. The V call is TRBV5-1, the J call TRBJ1-5, with 7 nucleotides matching TRBD1. Looked up from germline, CDR1 is SGHRS and CDR2 is YFSETQ. This CDR3 has 15 amino acids. After removal of 4 bases from V and 5 bases from J, the junction contained 9 bases not matched to a gene.

This clone has just one count. V usage is TRBV13 and J usage is TRBJ2-7; 8 nucleotides align to TRBD1. V dropped 0 bases and J dropped 6; count of bases not matched to a gene: 7. Per germline, CDR1 PRHDT and CDR2 FYEKMQ (reference sequence). The CDR3 contains 15 residues. The CDR3: CASSLGDRVISEQYF. The CDR3 DNA sequence: TGTGCCAGCAGCTTAGGGGACAGGGTAATCAGCGAGCAGTACTTC.

This clone occurred once. V is TRBV11-2 and J is TRBJ2-1, with D perhaps matching TRBD1 or TRBD2 (6 bases each). The germline gives CDR1 SGHAT, CDR2 FQNNGV. Trimming pared 4 bases from V and 6 bases from J, leaving 19 bases between. The CDR3 is 16 amino acids. The CDR3 DNA sequence: TGTGCCAGCAGCTCCCCCCGGGGGCCTCCGGGCAATGAGCAGTTCTTC. It specifies CASSSPRGPPGNEQFF.